Listed here are 29 T cell receptor beta chains from one sample, sequenced in a study of shared clonotypes between healthy human individuals. Naivety among CD8 cells was defined by CD45RO negativity and positive CCR7 selection, thereby excluding terminally differentiated effector memory CD45RA+ cells. Here immunoSEQ multiplex PCR was the method, and the copy in TCRdb shows in-frame clones only, minus some. The sample holds around 2,000,000 clones, roughly 94% seen once. Sequencing input: naive CD8+ T cells sorted from blood. All receptors come from a man between 18 and 29 years old in good health.

This chain uses TRBV28 with TRBJ2-4; D is possibly TRBD2 (5 bases). V lost 1 base to trimming and J lost 0 bases, with 10 bases between them. The V gene's germline CDR1 is MDHEN and CDR2 SYDVKM. The CDR3 spans 16 residues. CDR3 residues: CASSLLGELAKNIQYF. CDR3 DNA sequence: TGTGCCAGCAGTTTATTGGGAGAACTAGCCAAAAACATTCAGTACTTC.

The chain links TRBV13 to TRBJ2-5, with D possibly being TRBD1 (6 bases). The CDR3 is 14 amino acids. CDR1 and CDR2 from the germline V gene are PRHDT and FYEKMQ (reference sequence). V was cut by 5 bases and J by 4 bases, with 14 bases left in between. CDR3 nucleotide sequence: TGTGCCAGCAGCCTACAGGGTAATCGAGAGACCCAGTACTTC. The encoded protein is CASSLQGNRETQYF.

The chain couples TRBV19 to TRBJ2-5; D may be TRBD1 (6 bases). The ends were cut back, 4 bases at V and 4 bases at J, with 13 bases in the middle. The CDR3 length is 14 residues. CDR1 is LNHDA, CDR2 SQIVND, per germline (reference sequence). This CDR3 is CASSTSTGLETQYF. The CDR3 coding sequence is TGTGCCAGTAGTACCAGTACAGGGTTAGAGACCCAGTACTTC. The full variable domain, its missing parts supplied by reference TRBV19 and TRBJ2-5, is DGGITQSPKYLFRKEGQNVTLSCEQNLNHDAMYWYRQDPGQGLRLIYYSQIVNDFQKGDIAEGYSVSREKKESFPLTVTSAQKNPTAFYLCASSTSTGLETQYFGPGTRLLVL.

The V and J genes are TRBV5-1 and TRBJ2-1, with a tentative D call TRBD2 (5 bases). V was cut by 0 bases and J by 5 bases, with 21 bases left in between. Germline V gives CDR1 SGHRS, CDR2 YFSETQ. The CDR3 covers 18 residues. CDR3 nucleotide sequence: TGCGCCAGCAGCTTGGCCGTGCCGAAGGCCCCCGGGAACAATGAGCAGTTCTTC. Protein sequence: CASSLAVPKAPGNNEQFF.

This clone has a single count. The chain has TRBV7-9 and TRBJ2-5, with 9 nucleotides matching TRBD2. The length of the CDR3 is 16 residues. The V segment lost 4 bases and the J segment 3 bases; nucleotides outside the gene matches: 9. CDR1 and CDR2 from the germline V gene are SEHNR and FQNEAQ (reference sequence). In DNA form, the CDR3 reads TGTGCCAGCAGCTACGGAACGGCGGGAGGGAAAGAGACCCAGTACTTC. This translates into CASSYGTAGGKETQYF.

This clone was detected only a few times. The chain combines TRBV6-4 with TRBJ2-3; 8 bases map to TRBD2. Trimming cost V 4 bases and J 3 bases; bases outside gene matches: 0. From germline, CDR1 is MRHNA and CDR2 SNTAGT. The CDR3 is 13 residues long. The CDR3 DNA is TGTGCCAGCAGTGCTAGCGGGACAGATACGCAGTATTTT. This codes for CASSASGTDTQYF.

In regard to this clone: This same CDR3 is encoded by further DNA sequences in the sample. The chain couples TRBV7-6 to TRBJ2-1; D gene ambiguous. This CDR3 spans 15 amino acids. Germline V gene data show CDR1 as SGHVS and CDR2 as FNYEAQ. Trimming left V 1 base short and J 0 bases short, with 7 bases between. The DNA for the CDR3 is TGTGCCAGCAGCTTAGTGGCTAGCTCCTACAATGAGCAGTTCTTC. Translating gives CASSLVASSYNEQFF.

On this clone: Other DNA sequences in the same sample also yield this CDR3. This chain links TRBV4-2 with TRBJ2-7; 7 bases are a match to TRBD1. This CDR3 contains 13 residues. V lost 3 bases and J lost 1; bases outside the gene matches: 0. Per the germline V gene, CDR1 is LGHNA and CDR2 is YNFKEQ. The CDR3 DNA sequence: TGTGCCAGCAGCCACAGGGGGTCCTACGAGCAGTACTTC. Protein: CASSHRGSYEQYF.

V usage is TRBV6-6 and J usage is TRBJ2-7, with D perhaps TRBD2 (5 bases). CDR3 size: 15 residues. The V gene lost 5 bases and the J gene lost 0 bases, with 14 bases spanning the gap. CDR1 MNHNY and CDR2 SVGAGI come from the germline V gene (reference sequence). The CDR3 DNA sequence: TGTGCCAGCAGTCCAGACTACCCGAGCTCCTACGAGCAGTACTTC. Translating it yields CASSPDYPSSYEQYF.

On this clone: Other DNA sequences in the sample encode the same CDR3. V and J are TRBV27 and TRBJ2-7; D gene unclear. Trimming took 4 bases from V and 3 from J, leaving 7 bases between them. Germline loops: CDR1 MNHEY, CDR2 SMNVEV (reference sequence). CDR3 length: 12 amino acids. The CDR3 DNA sequence: TGTGCCAGCAGTTCCTACAGCTACGAGCAGTACTTC. It translates to CASSSYSYEQYF.

This chain links TRBV7-8 with TRBJ2-3, with 14 nucleotides matching TRBD2. V lost 5 bases to trimming and J lost 5 bases; unmatched junction nucleotides: 6. Germline V lookup: CDR1 SGHVS, CDR2 FQNEAQ. The length of the CDR3 is 16 residues. DNA for the CDR3: TGTGCCAGCAGCCTGGGACTAGCGGGAGTTGTAGATACGCAGTATTTT. The encoded protein is CASSLGLAGVVDTQYF.

This chain connects TRBV2 to TRBJ1-2; D ambiguous. Trimming cost V 2 bases and J 4 bases, with 20 bases left between them. The CDR3 is 17 amino acids. Germline CDR1 SNHLY, CDR2 FYNNEI. Here the CDR3 reads CASSELGGREGLYGYTF. The CDR3 DNA reads as TGTGCCAGCAGTGAACTCGGTGGAAGGGAAGGGCTCTATGGCTACACCTTC.

The V gene is TRBV28, the J gene TRBJ1-5; 8 nucleotides line up with TRBD1. The CDR3 consists of 15 residues. Trimming removed 3 bases from V and 7 bases from J; junction bases left unmatched: 8. From germline, CDR1 is MDHEN and CDR2 SYDVKM. Written as DNA, the CDR3 is TGTGCCAGCAGTTTGGAAGGACAGGGAAAACAGCCCCAGCATTTT. It yields the protein CASSLEGQGKQPQHF.

The chain has TRBV14 and TRBJ2-7; D call uncertain. Looked up from germline, CDR1 is SGHDN and CDR2 is FVKESK. With 0 bases removed from V and 6 bases from J, the gap between germline ends came to 9 bases. This CDR3 is built from 13 residues. Written as DNA, the CDR3 is TGTGCCAGCAGCCAAGACTATCGGGCCGAGCAGTACTTC. It is translated as CASSQDYRAEQYF.

The V call is TRBV5-4, the J call TRBJ2-1; D unresolved. This CDR3 has 12 residues. Germline CDR1 and CDR2: SGHNT and YYREEE (reference sequence). V lost 2 bases to trimming and J lost 4 bases, with 4 bases between them. CDR3 amino acids: CASSLRYNEQFF. In DNA, the CDR3 is TGTGCCAGCAGCTTAAGGTACAATGAGCAGTTCTTC.

The gene calls are TRBV5-6 and TRBJ2-7; 11 bases fit TRBD1. The CDR3 runs to 14 residues. Germline trimming cut 3 bases from V and 5 bases from J; bases unmatched to any gene: 4. CDR1 is SGHDT and CDR2 is YYEEEE in the germline V gene. CDR3 in amino acids: CASSWDRGIHEQYF. The CDR3 DNA is TGTGCCAGCAGCTGGGACAGGGGGATCCACGAGCAGTACTTC.

The gene calls are TRBV13 and TRBJ1-2; perhaps TRBD1 as D (5 bases). Germline V gene lookup returns CDR1 PRHDT and CDR2 FYEKMQ (reference sequence). The CDR3 spans 15 residues. Trimming took 5 bases from V and 0 from J, leaving 13 bases between them. CDR3 protein: CASSAGTEANYGYTF. The CDR3 DNA sequence: TGTGCCAGCAGCGCCGGGACCGAAGCTAACTATGGCTACACCTTC.

In this sample, this clone turned up once. The CDR3 DNA follows: TGTGCCAGCAGCCCACAAGGGACCGGGCAGCCCCAGCATTTT. Its translation is CASSPQGTGQPQHF. This chain joins TRBV27 and TRBJ1-5, with D possibly being TRBD1 (5 bases). This CDR3 has 14 amino acids. Germline CDR1 and CDR2: MNHEY and SMNVEV (reference sequence). V lost 6 bases and J 7 bases, leaving 16 bases between the germline ends.

The chain employs TRBV5-6 and TRBJ1-4; D call uncertain. In germline, CDR1 is SGHDT, CDR2 YYEEEE. Between the trimmed V and J ends, which lost 1 base and 6 bases, there was a span of 7 bases. This CDR3 spans 13 amino acids. CDR3 nucleotides: TGTGCCAGCAGCTTGTCTCCCGATGAAAAACTGTTTTTT. Amino acids: CASSLSPDEKLFF.

This rearrangement joins TRBV10-3 to TRBJ1-3; a weak D match, TRBD1 (5 bases). The germline V and J ends were trimmed by 2 bases and 3 bases, with 14 bases remaining between them. This CDR3 has 16 residues. From germline, CDR1 is ENHRY and CDR2 SYGVKD. DNA for the CDR3: TGTGCCATCAGTGAGGGAACAGGTACTAGTGGAAACACCATATATTTT. Translating gives CAISEGTGTSGNTIYF.

The chain joins TRBV7-6 to TRBJ2-3; 13 bases align to TRBD2. Germline CDR1 reads SGHVS; CDR2 reads FNYEAQ. The CDR3 runs 21 residues. V lost 5 bases to trimming and J lost 0 bases; unmatched junction nucleotides: 17. The DNA for the CDR3 is TGTGCCAGCAGCCCCCCTCTAGGAGGACTAGCGGGGGAGCCAAGCACAGATACGCAGTATTTT. Encoded protein: CASSPPLGGLAGEPSTDTQYF.

This chain connects TRBV4-3 to TRBJ2-7; 7 bases fit TRBD2. The CDR3 is 17 amino acids. Germline assignment: CDR1 LGHNA and CDR2 YSLEER. Losses at the gene ends were 0 bases for V and 0 bases for J; bases not matched to a gene: 8. DNA for the CDR3: TGCGCCAGCAGCCAAGATCTGGAGGGAGGGTCCTCCTACGAGCAGTACTTC. It codes for CASSQDLEGGSSYEQYF.

This clone occurred once. This rearrangement joins TRBV9 to TRBJ1-1, with unresolved D. Trimming cost V 4 bases and J 2 bases, with 9 bases left between them. CDR3 length: 13 residues. Germline CDR1 reads SGDLS; CDR2 reads YYNGEE. The CDR3 nucleotides read TGTGCCAGCAGCCTTCTCCATAACACTGAAGCTTTCTTT. Its translation: CASSLLHNTEAFF.

The chain links TRBV21-1 to TRBJ2-7; the DNA was not compared with TRBD2, the D call given in the table. TRBV21-1 is a listed pseudogene. The CDR3 has 15 residues. CDR3 protein: CASSPGTSGYYEQYF. The CDR3 DNA reads as TGTGCCAGCAGCCCAGGGACTAGCGGGTACTACGAGCAGTACTTC.

V gene TRBV5-1 combines with J gene TRBJ1-4; perhaps TRBD1 as D (5 bases). This CDR3 contains 19 residues. V lost 5 bases and J lost 0, with 23 bases in between. Germline CDR1 reads SGHRS; CDR2 reads YFSETQ. The CDR3 region has the DNA TGCGCCAGCAGAGAGGCGATGGGGGAACTACTTGCAACTAATGAAAAACTGTTTTTT. Its protein product is CASREAMGELLATNEKLFF.

The chain carries TRBV13 and TRBJ2-3; 8 bases match TRBD2. The CDR3 spans 14 residues. CDR1 and CDR2 from the germline V gene are PRHDT and FYEKMQ (reference sequence). V shed 4 bases, J shed 4 bases, and the junction held 4 bases outside the gene matches. CDR3 bases: TGTGCCAGCAGCTGGGGACTAGTCGCAGATACGCAGTATTTT. Encoded protein: CASSWGLVADTQYF.

This chain connects TRBV25-1 to TRBJ2-6, with 8 bases aligning to TRBD1. The CDR3 runs to 18 residues. CDR1 MGHDK and CDR2 SYGVNS come from the germline V gene. V trimming: 2 bases; J trimming: 0 bases; junction bases outside the gene matches: 6. CDR3 coding DNA: TGTGCCAGCAGTGAACAGGGGGCCGCTTCCTCTGGGGCCAACGTCCTGACTTTC. Translation gives CASSEQGAASSGANVLTF. The variable domain in full, completed from reference TRBV25-1 and TRBJ2-6, reads EADIYQTPRYLVIGTGKKITLECSQTMGHDKMYWYQQDPGMELHLIHYSYGVNSTEKGDLSSESTVSRIRTEHFPLTLESARPSHTSQYLCASSEQGAASSGANVLTFGAGSRLTVL.

Regarding this clone: Other nucleotide sequences in the sample specify the same CDR3. This chain uses TRBV7-6 with TRBJ2-7; D is perhaps TRBD1 or TRBD2 (5 bases each). This CDR3 contains 14 residues. Germline V lookup: CDR1 SGHVS, CDR2 FNYEAQ. Between the trimmed V and J ends, which lost 0 bases and 5 bases, there was a span of 11 bases. CDR3 in amino acids: CASSLAPLGHEQYF. DNA of the CDR3: TGTGCCAGCAGCTTAGCACCGCTGGGACACGAGCAGTACTTC.

The rearrangement uses TRBV6-1 and TRBJ2-7; the D gene is possibly TRBD2 (5 bases). Deletions cut 7 bases from V and 2 bases from J, with 9 bases between. The CDR3 runs 12 residues. CDR1 is MNHNS, CDR2 SASEGT, per germline. As DNA, the CDR3 is TGTGCCAGCACGCCGGGAACCTACGAGCAGTACTTC. Protein: CASTPGTYEQYF.